Below, 31 T cell receptor beta chains from the same sample are listed, as sequenced in a study of T cells in Graves' hyperthyroidism and ophthalmopathy. The TCR beta CDR3 regions underwent amplification using RNA transcripts as the source. The HTBI primer set served for first-round RT-PCR of the TCR CDR3. MiXCR was run by TCRdb on the multiplex PCR reads, yielding one entry per CDR3 protein. The data contain nearly 600,000 distinct CDR3 sequences, more than 13% of them singletons. Material for sequencing was blood. These TCRs come from a woman aged 18-29 years with Graves' ophthalmopathy.

In its sample, this clonotype was seen many times. The chain uses TRBV18 and TRBJ2-5; maybe TRBD1 (6 bases). The V end was cut by 6 bases, the J end by 2 bases, with 13 bases between. The CDR3 is 14 residues long. CDR1 and CDR2 (germline): KGHSH, LQKENI. The CDR3 here is CASSLQGIQETQYF. As DNA, the CDR3 is TGTGCCAGCTCGCTACAGGGAATTCAAGAGACCCAGTACTTC.

This clonotype occurred a few times. The chain joins TRBV5-1 to TRBJ2-5; 10 bases align to TRBD2. The CDR3 runs to 20 residues. V dropped 1 base and J dropped 0; count of bases not matched to a gene: 15. Germline assignment: CDR1 SGHRS and CDR2 YFSETQ. CDR3 region: CASSLWIVLSGRGYQETQYF. CDR3 coding DNA: TGCGCCAGCAGCTTGTGGATCGTTCTCAGCGGGAGGGGATACCAAGAGACCCAGTACTTC.

Remarks on this clonotype: A read error is possible here, since a much larger clone lies one base away. CDR3 coding DNA: TGCAGTGCTAGAGATGGGGCTAGCGGTTACAATGAGCAGTTCTTC. It translates to CSARDGASGYNEQFF. The chain carries TRBV20-1 and TRBJ2-1, with 7 bases matching TRBD2. Germline values: CDR1 DFQATT, CDR2 SNEGSKA (reference sequence). With 0 bases clipped from V and 4 bases from J, the junction kept 6 bases outside the gene matches. There are 15 residues in the CDR3.

This clonotype was recorded at least ten times. V gene TRBV30 combines with J gene TRBJ2-7; 7 nucleotides agree with TRBD1. The J segment lost 4 bases and the V segment lost 5 bases, leaving 5 bases of the junction unmatched. Per germline, CDR1 GTSNPN and CDR2 SVGIG (reference sequence). There are 12 residues in the CDR3. The CDR3 here is CAWETGTYEQYF. Here the CDR3 DNA reads TGTGCCTGGGAGACAGGGACATACGAGCAGTACTTC.

The chain has TRBV10-3 and TRBJ2-5; unclear D gene. Germline V gives CDR1 ENHRY, CDR2 SYGVKD. The CDR3 has 14 residues. The ends were cut back, 0 bases at V and 0 bases at J, with 5 bases in the middle. CDR3 in amino acids: CAISESRNQETQYF. The CDR3 nucleotides are TGTGCCATCAGTGAGTCCCGGAACCAAGAGACCCAGTACTTC.

The rearrangement links TRBV20-1 to TRBJ2-3; 11 nucleotides match TRBD1. The CDR3 length is 14 residues. After removal of 1 base from V and 6 bases from J, the junction contained 3 bases not matched to a gene. Germline V CDR1 and CDR2: DFQATT, SNEGSKA (reference sequence). In DNA form, the CDR3 reads TGCAGTGCTAGAGGCCGGGACAGGGGGGATACGCAGTATTTT. Its protein is CSARGRDRGDTQYF.

Many counts were recorded for this clonotype. V and J are TRBV7-2 and TRBJ2-7; TRBD2 aligns across 10 bases. The J segment lost 4 bases and the V segment lost 4 bases, leaving 7 bases of the junction unmatched. In germline, CDR1 is SGHTA, CDR2 FQGNSA. This CDR3 spans 15 amino acids. The DNA for the CDR3 is TGTGCCAGCAGCTCACCGGAGCGGGAGGGTTACGAGCAGTACTTC. This sequence encodes CASSSPEREGYEQYF.

This clonotype has at least ten counts. The chain's CDR3 is CASSPRTSGGNEQFF. As DNA, the CDR3 is TGTGCCAGCAGCCCCCGGACTAGCGGGGGGAATGAGCAGTTCTTC. The V gene is TRBV11-1, the J gene TRBJ2-1; 14 positions agree with TRBD2. This CDR3 contains 15 residues. J was trimmed by 7 bases and V by 5 bases; bases with no gene match: 4. From germline, CDR1 is SGHAT and CDR2 FQDESV (reference sequence).

This clonotype was recorded at least ten times. The chain combines TRBV7-9 with TRBJ2-2; the match to TRBD2 covers 9 bases. The CDR3 extends over 15 amino acids. V lost 6 bases, J lost 4 bases, and 6 bases stayed unmatched. Germline CDR1 is SEHNR and CDR2 is FQNEAQ (reference sequence). The CDR3 sequence is CASSLGLAGTGELFF. The CDR3 coding sequence is TGTGCCAGCAGTCTGGGACTAGCCGGCACCGGGGAGCTGTTTTTT.

This clonotype has at least ten counts. The rearrangement joins TRBV12-3 or TRBV12-4 to TRBJ2-5, with D perhaps TRBD2 (6 bases). V dropped 1 base and J dropped 5 bases, with 8 bases sitting between them. This CDR3 has 13 residues. The CDR3 sequence: CASSLGEVETQYF. The CDR3 DNA sequence: TGTGCCAGCAGTTTAGGGGAGGTGGAGACCCAGTACTTC.

In its sample, this clonotype was seen a few times. V is TRBV6-1 and J is TRBJ1-3; no firm D call. This CDR3 comprises 15 residues. The germline V gene encodes CDR1 MNHNS and CDR2 SASEGT. Deletions cut 8 bases from V and 2 bases from J, with 16 bases between. CDR3 loop: CASSDQGRPGNTIYF. The CDR3, as DNA: TGTGCCAGCTCGGATCAAGGGAGACCTGGAAACACCATATATTTT.

This clonotype has at least ten counts. The chain couples TRBV7-6 to TRBJ2-7; D may correspond to TRBD1 or TRBD2 (5 bases each). Germline V gene sequence: CDR1 SGHVS, CDR2 FNYEAQ. V was cut by 5 bases and J by 3 bases, with 14 bases left in between. The CDR3 covers 14 residues. The CDR3 bases are TGTGCCAGCAGCGGCATGGGGGTCGACTACGAGCAGTACTTC. Amino acid sequence: CASSGMGVDYEQYF.

The J gene is TRBJ1-3, the V gene TRBV3-1; D is uncertain. The CDR3 is 19 residues long. Trimming removed 1 base at V and 1 base at J, with 20 bases between. Germline assignment: CDR1 LGHDT and CDR2 YNNKEL (reference sequence). The CDR3 bases are TGTGCCAGCAGCCAAGTTATAGGAGCCCGGACGGAGTCTGGAAACACCATATATTTT. This sequence encodes CASSQVIGARTESGNTIYF.

This clonotype has ten or more counts. The chain recombines TRBV19 with TRBJ2-1, with 9 bases fitting TRBD2. Germline V lookup: CDR1 LNHDA, CDR2 SQIVND (reference sequence). Germline trimming cut 5 bases from V and 6 bases from J; bases unmatched to any gene: 8. The CDR3 has 15 residues. The CDR3 DNA reads as TGTGCCAGTAGTGCATTAGCGGGAGTTGGCAATGAGCAGTTCTTC. This sequence encodes CASSALAGVGNEQFF.

This chain joins TRBV6-2 or TRBV6-3 and TRBJ1-2; 10 bases are a match to TRBD1. The junction had 16 bases not matched to a gene; V was cut back by 11 bases and J by 4 bases. Looked up from germline, CDR1 is MNHEY and CDR2 is SVGEGT. The CDR3 sequence is 16 residues long. The chain's CDR3 is CAVSDRGPGRSYGYTF. The DNA of the CDR3 is TGTGCCGTTTCCGACAGGGGGCCCGGTAGGTCCTATGGCTACACCTTC.

The sample holds a few counts of this clonotype. The chain couples TRBV7-9 to TRBJ1-2; a weak D match, TRBD1 (6 bases). Trimming shortened V by 0 bases and J by 4 bases, and 15 bases separated the two germline ends. Germline CDR1 and CDR2: SEHNR and FQNEAQ (reference sequence). CDR3 length: 16 amino acids. The CDR3 bases are TGTGCCAGCAGCTTAGCGTCGGCCAGGGGTAGCTATGGCTACACCTTC. As protein: CASSLASARGSYGYTF.

This clonotype was detected many times. The V and J genes are TRBV28 and TRBJ2-5; D gene uncertain. V lost 3 bases, J lost 2 bases, and 7 bases lay in between. Germline V gene sequence: CDR1 MDHEN, CDR2 SYDVKM. This CDR3 is built from 13 residues. As DNA, the CDR3 is TGTGCCAGCAGTTTCCCAGTACAAGAGACCCAGTACTTC. Its translation is CASSFPVQETQYF.

Worth noting for this clonotype: Being one base from a much bigger clone, this may be a read error. The chain uses TRBV10-3 and TRBJ2-7; D not resolved. Germline V lookup: CDR1 ENHRY, CDR2 SYGVKD. The CDR3 loop spans 15 amino acids. Trimming removed 2 bases from V and 1 base from J, with 12 bases in between. The CDR3, as DNA: TGTGCCATCAGTGAGGGGTCTGGCAGGTCCTACGAGCAGTACTTC. Residues: CAISEGSGRSYEQYF.

This clonotype has a count of ten or more. The chain combines TRBV20-1 with TRBJ1-4; 9 nucleotides match TRBD1. Germline-derived CDR1 and CDR2 are DFQATT and SNEGSKA (reference sequence). After removal of 1 base from V and 8 bases from J, the junction contained 5 bases not matched to a gene. The CDR3 covers 14 residues. The CDR3 is CSARAGQGLEKLFF. As DNA, the CDR3 is TGCAGTGCTAGAGCGGGACAGGGACTCGAAAAACTGTTTTTT.

This chain joins TRBV2 and TRBJ1-1, with TRBD1 identical over 7 bases. The CDR3 contains 15 residues. Germline V gene lookup returns CDR1 SNHLY and CDR2 FYNNEI. Trimming removed 2 bases from V and 7 bases from J; junction bases left unmatched: 10. The CDR3 bases are TGTGCCAGCAGTGAACCCCCCGCGACAGGGAGTGAAGCTTTCTTT. Translated, it gives CASSEPPATGSEAFF.

Comments on this clonotype: A much larger clone differs from this one at a single base, so this may be a read error. The rearrangement links TRBV6-2 or TRBV6-3 to TRBJ2-3; TRBD2 matches at 8 bases. The CDR3 is 17 amino acids. CDR1 and CDR2 (germline): MNHEY, SVGEGT. CDR3 residues: CASSYSSGRGSTDTQCF. The CDR3 coding sequence is TGTGCCAGCAGTTACTCGAGCGGGAGAGGGTCCACAGATACGCAGTGTTTT.

The chain uses TRBV9 and TRBJ2-1; D is undetermined. V lost 0 bases, J lost 2 bases, and 9 bases lay in between. The germline gives CDR1 SGDLS, CDR2 YYNGEE. The CDR3 extends over 15 amino acids. CDR3 amino acids: CASSVGQATYNEQFF. The CDR3 region has the DNA TGTGCCAGCAGCGTAGGCCAGGCCACCTACAATGAGCAGTTCTTC.

This clonotype was recorded many times. The chain has TRBV5-1 and TRBJ1-1; no definite D call. Germline CDR1 reads SGHRS; CDR2 reads YFSETQ. The CDR3 covers 12 residues. V was pared by 3 bases and J by 4 bases, with 7 bases between. The CDR3 sequence is CASSYGSTEAFF. The CDR3 DNA sequence: TGCGCCAGCAGCTACGGGAGCACTGAAGCTTTCTTT.

This clonotype was seen many times. In nucleotides, the CDR3 is TGTGCCAGCAAGGTCGGGCAGAACCAAGAGACCCAGTACTTC. The encoded protein is CASKVGQNQETQYF. The rearrangement links TRBV7-2 to TRBJ2-5; D is unclear. CDR1 SGHTA and CDR2 FQGNSA come from the germline V gene. This CDR3 has 14 residues. Trimming cost V 7 bases and J 0 bases, with 12 bases left between them.

This clonotype was detected ten times or more. The CDR3 nucleotides are TGTGCCAGCAGTTTGGACAGGGAGGGAGGCTACACCTTC. Amino acids: CASSLDREGGYTF. J is TRBJ1-2 and V is TRBV28; 8 nucleotides match TRBD1. CDR3 length equals 13 residues. Germline values: CDR1 MDHEN, CDR2 SYDVKM. Trimming at V came to 3 bases and at J to 8 bases, leaving 5 bases not matched to a gene.

This clonotype was seen many times. The chain joins TRBV6-1 to TRBJ2-5; the D gene is possibly TRBD2 (6 bases). This CDR3 contains 17 residues. V gave up 5 bases and J gave up 3 bases, with 22 bases separating them. Looked up from germline, CDR1 is MNHNS and CDR2 is SASEGT. The CDR3 is CASSSGAAGHNKETQYF. In DNA form, the CDR3 reads TGTGCCAGCAGTTCTGGGGCGGCGGGGCACAATAAAGAGACCCAGTACTTC.

This clonotype showed up just once. The chain joins TRBV9 to TRBJ2-1, with a tentative D call TRBD1 (5 bases). The CDR3 consists of 13 residues. Trimming took off 4 bases at V and 7 bases at J, with 12 bases between the two ends. In germline, CDR1 is SGDLS, CDR2 YYNGEE. The CDR3 protein is CASSLQVRNEQFF. The CDR3 coding sequence is TGTGCCAGCAGCCTACAGGTGAGGAATGAGCAGTTCTTC.

This clonotype was recorded at least ten times. The chain uses TRBV5-1 and TRBJ1-2; 9 bases are a match to TRBD1. The V gene's germline CDR1 is SGHRS and CDR2 YFSETQ. This CDR3 is 16 amino acids long. Trimming cost V 0 bases and J 2 bases; bases outside gene matches: 5. The CDR3 reads CASSLGGTGNNYGYTF. The CDR3 DNA sequence: TGCGCCAGCAGCTTGGGGGGGACAGGGAACAACTATGGCTACACCTTC.

The chain combines TRBV5-1 with TRBJ2-3, with a tentative D call TRBD2 (6 bases). V was cut by 3 bases and J by 2 bases, with 16 bases left in between. This CDR3 has 16 residues. CDR1 is SGHRS and CDR2 is YFSETQ in the germline V gene. CDR3 amino acids: CASSSGTSRDTDTQYF. CDR3 in DNA: TGCGCCAGCAGCTCAGGGACTTCCCGGGACACAGATACGCAGTATTTT.

The J gene is TRBJ1-4, the V gene TRBV5-6; D gene unclear. This CDR3 contains 13 residues. V lost 2 bases and J 11 bases, leaving 13 bases between the germline ends. Germline CDR1 reads SGHDT; CDR2 reads YYEEEE. CDR3 amino acids: CASSLAGSRKLFF. The CDR3 DNA follows: TGTGCCAGCAGCTTAGCGGGGTCGCGGAAACTGTTTTTT. Drawing the rest from reference TRBV5-6 and TRBJ1-4, the complete variable domain is DAGVTQSPTHLIKTRGQQVTLRCSPKSGHDTVSWYQQALGQGPQFIFQYYEEEERQRGNFPDRFSGHQFPNYSSELNVNALLLGDSALYLCASSLAGSRKLFFGSGTQLSVL.

This clonotype came up many times. The CDR3 is CASSEALAGGGYEQYF. The CDR3, as DNA: TGTGCCAGCAGTGAAGCACTCGCGGGAGGTGGCTACGAGCAGTACTTC. This sequence joins TRBV2 and TRBJ2-7; TRBD2 aligns across 8 bases. Germline loops: CDR1 SNHLY, CDR2 FYNNEI. The CDR3 spans 16 residues. J was trimmed by 3 bases and V by 0 bases; bases with no gene match: 7.